Given below is one T cell receptor beta chain in context. The antigen is unknown. Compared with germline, one end of the junction differs, possibly owing to a read error. This sample is part of a study of OX40 agonist ivuxolimab in advanced cancers. Study background: Every 2 weeks, ivuxolimab was infused into the patients intravenously at between 0.01 and 10 mg/kg. Subjects had a mean age of roughly 60 years, with a range of about 23 to 79; just over 80% were male. Study findings and constraints: Dose levels from 0.1 to 3.0 mg/kg saw CD4+ and CD8+ blood T cells expand clonally by week 6. On average, a greater number of expanded clones characterised CD8+ T cells relative to CD4+.

Sequencing was performed with immunoSEQ multiplex PCR; in TCRdb, only in-frame clones are kept and a portion is missing. The table records 82,000 or so clones, approximately 92% of them present only once. The CDR3 loop spans 13 amino acids. CDR1 SSHAT and CDR2 FNYEAQ come from the germline V gene (reference sequence). The receptor was derived from an adult with an advanced solid tumor such as melanoma, head and neck, liver or kidney cancer. Sample: CD4+ or CD8+ T cells sorted from blood, taken in a trial of the OX40 agonist ivuxolimab. V usage is TRBV7-7 and J usage is TRBJ2-5; weak D call: TRBD1 (5 bases). The CDR3: CASSSDRQETQYF. The CDR3 DNA sequence: TGTGCTAGCAGCTCCGACAGACAAGAGACCCAGTACTTC.